This T cell receptor beta chain was captured in a study of regulatory T cells in long-lasting Graves disease. Germline trimming cut 1 base from V and 5 bases from J; bases unmatched to any gene: 16. CDR1 and CDR2 from the germline V gene are LNHNV and YYDKDF (reference sequence). The CDR3 is 18 residues long. Construction of TCR beta libraries relied on iRepertoire HTBI primers and on Arm-PCR targeting CDR3 regions. TCRdb re-called the multiplex PCR reads with MiXCR, one entry per CDR3 protein. The data contain 510,000 or so distinct CDR3 sequences, about 11% of them singletons. This clonotype has ten or more counts. As yet, its antigen is unknown. Study-level results: Sampling was limited to peripheral blood rather than thyroid tissue.

Time point of the sample: newly diagnosed GD, antithyroid drugs for less than 3 months. From PBMCs, RNA was extracted and then used to make the TCR library. These data also formed part of another study, on T cells in Graves' hyperthyroidism and ophthalmopathy. That report notes: HTBI primers were employed in a first-round RT-PCR of the TCR CDR3.

This chain links TRBV15 with TRBJ1-2, with 7 bases fitting TRBD1. The sequence was collected from a woman in her 30s with Graves disease. This specimen was peripheral blood mononuclear cells (PBMCs), taken at new diagnosis, from a patient treated with antithyroid drugs. The CDR3 here is CATSRGLMIGTVLYGYTF. The DNA of the CDR3 is TGTGCCACCAGCAGAGGTCTAATGATCGGGACAGTTTTATATGGCTACACCTTC.